The 15 T cell receptor beta chains given below trace back to one sample, sequenced in a study of T cell changes during pregnancy in multiple sclerosis. Produced via immunoSEQ multiplex PCR; TCRdb's table is partial and in-frame only. The repertoire holds 20,000 to 25,000 clones, approximately 86% seen once, with about 13% in the top ten. The sample in question was CD8+ T cells from peripheral blood mononuclear cells, obtained in the first trimester of pregnancy. Receptors were obtained from a female donor in good health, enrolled as a control in a pregnancy study.

This sequence joins TRBV14 and TRBJ2-1, with 7 bases identical to TRBD1. The length of the CDR3 is 16 residues. V shed 4 bases, J shed 7 bases, and the junction held 13 bases outside the gene matches. Germline V CDR1 and CDR2: SGHDN, FVKESK. DNA for the CDR3: TGTGCCAGCAGCCGAACCGGCTGGCAGGGGGTAAATGAGCAGTTCTTC. Translated: CASSRTGWQGVNEQFF.

This rearrangement joins TRBV4-2 to TRBJ2-5, with TRBD2 identical over 9 bases. In germline, CDR1 is LGHNA, CDR2 YNFKEQ. This CDR3 comprises 17 residues. Trimming at V came to 1 base and at J to 1 base, leaving 7 bases not matched to a gene. CDR3 loop: CASSQGDSSGVQETQYF. The CDR3 nucleotides are TGTGCCAGCAGCCAAGGGGACTCTAGCGGGGTCCAAGAGACCCAGTACTTC.

This clone was detected once. The V call is TRBV7-9, the J call TRBJ1-4; weak D call: TRBD1 (5 bases). Germline V gene sequence: CDR1 SEHNR, CDR2 FQNEAQ (reference sequence). The V end lost 5 bases, the J end lost 8 bases, and 24 bases lay between the germline ends. This CDR3 comprises 17 residues. CDR3 DNA sequence: TGTGCCAGCAGCCCTACTTTAGTCACACGACGGGGGGAAAAACTGTTTTTT. Amino acid sequence: CASSPTLVTRRGEKLFF.

As DNA, the CDR3 is TGTGCCAGCAGTCCGACTAGCGGGAGAACCGGGGAGCTGTTTTTT. Protein product: CASSPTSGRTGELFF. This rearrangement joins TRBV6-4 to TRBJ2-2, with 12 nucleotides matching TRBD2. From germline, CDR1 is MRHNA and CDR2 SNTAGT. The J segment lost 5 bases and the V segment lost 5 bases, leaving 3 bases of the junction unmatched. The CDR3 has 15 residues.

This chain uses TRBV7-9 with TRBJ2-3; 8 bases agree with TRBD1. The CDR3 length is 15 residues. V lost 4 bases to trimming and J lost 2 bases; unmatched junction nucleotides: 5. Germline CDR1 is SEHNR and CDR2 is FQNEAQ (reference sequence). The DNA for the CDR3 is TGTGCCAGCAGCTCGACACAGGGGGACACAGATACGCAGTATTTT. Protein sequence: CASSSTQGDTDTQYF.

The rearrangement uses TRBV19 and TRBJ1-1; 7 bases are a match to TRBD1. The CDR3 is made up of 14 amino acids. The germline V gene encodes CDR1 LNHDA and CDR2 SQIVND (reference sequence). J lost 5 bases, V lost 4 bases, and 7 bases had no gene match. The CDR3 region has the DNA TGTGCCAGTAGTAACGACAGGGAAGGGACTGAAGCTTTCTTT. Protein: CASSNDREGTEAFF. Supplemented by reference TRBV19 and TRBJ1-1, the full variable domain reads DGGITQSPKYLFRKEGQNVTLSCEQNLNHDAMYWYRQDPGQGLRLIYYSQIVNDFQKGDIAEGYSVSREKKESFPLTVTSAQKNPTAFYLCASSNDREGTEAFFGQGTRLTVV.

The chain couples TRBV27 to TRBJ1-5; no firm D call. V lost 5 bases to trimming and J lost 0 bases, with 5 bases between them. The germline V gene has CDR1 MNHEY and CDR2 SMNVEV (reference sequence). This CDR3 region has 13 residues. CDR3 sequence reads: CASSPNSNQPQHF. The CDR3 DNA follows: TGTGCCAGCAGTCCCAATAGCAATCAGCCCCAGCATTTT.

The V and J genes are TRBV4-3 and TRBJ2-3; 7 bases are a match to TRBD1. The J segment lost 3 bases and the V segment lost 3 bases, leaving 6 bases of the junction unmatched. Germline assignment: CDR1 LGHNA and CDR2 YSLEER. The length of the CDR3 is 15 residues. The CDR3 reads CASSHLTGTTDTQYF. The CDR3, as DNA: TGCGCCAGCAGCCACCTGACAGGGACGACAGATACGCAGTATTTT.

This chain joins TRBV6-1 and TRBJ2-2; D is ambiguous. V shed 0 bases and J shed 4 bases, with 3 bases lying between them. Per the germline V gene, CDR1 is MNHNS and CDR2 is SASEGT. There are 13 residues in the CDR3. CDR3 sequence: CASSEAGTGELFF. The CDR3 DNA is TGTGCCAGCAGTGAAGCCGGCACCGGGGAGCTGTTTTTT.

This clone was counted a single time. This sequence joins TRBV28 and TRBJ2-7; TRBD1 might be the D (5 bases). V lost 2 bases, J lost 0 bases, and 11 bases lay in between. Germline CDR1 is MDHEN and CDR2 is SYDVKM. CDR3 length equals 15 residues. DNA for the CDR3: TGTGCCAGCAGTTTAGGGGCCACCAGCTCCTACGAGCAGTACTTC. Translating gives CASSLGATSSYEQYF. The variable domain in full, completed from reference TRBV28 and TRBJ2-7, reads DVKVTQSSRYLVKRTGEKVFLECVQDMDHENMFWYRQDPGLGLRLIYFSYDVKMKEKGDIPEGYSVSREKKERFSLILESASTNQTSMYLCASSLGATSSYEQYFGPGTRLTVT.

The chain joins TRBV19 to TRBJ1-2; 8 bases map to TRBD1. Germline CDR1 reads LNHDA; CDR2 reads SQIVND (reference sequence). After removal of 6 bases from V and 5 bases from J, the junction contained 14 bases not matched to a gene. This CDR3 region has 16 residues. CDR3 amino acids: CASRQSPSTGVYGYTF. The CDR3 bases are TGTGCCAGTAGGCAATCCCCTTCGACAGGGGTTTATGGCTACACCTTC.

V is TRBV28 and J is TRBJ2-7; 10 nucleotides agree with TRBD1. CDR1 is MDHEN and CDR2 is SYDVKM in the germline V gene. The CDR3 is 14 residues long. The V and J ends lost 5 bases and 5 bases, in that order; junction bases with no gene match: 6. DNA of the CDR3: TGTGCCAGCAGTAAGGACAGGGGGACGAACGAGCAGTACTTC. Protein product: CASSKDRGTNEQYF.

This chain connects TRBV15 to TRBJ2-2, with D perhaps matching TRBD2 (6 bases). Trimming stripped 8 bases from V and 5 bases from J, with 6 bases between. This CDR3 is 11 amino acids long. The germline CDR1 and CDR2 sequences are LNHNV and YYDKDF (reference sequence). CDR3 DNA: TGTGCCACCGGGGGGACCGGGGAGCTGTTTTTT. It codes for CATGGTGELFF.

This clone was seen more than once but under ten times. The chain has TRBV4-1 and TRBJ1-1; D is uncertain. CDR1 MGHRA and CDR2 YSYEKL come from the germline V gene. The V end lost 1 base, the J end lost 3 bases, and 6 bases lay between the germline ends. This CDR3 region has 13 residues. The DNA of the CDR3 is TGCGCCAGCAGCCAAGCGGGAGACACTGAAGCTTTCTTT. Translating it yields CASSQAGDTEAFF.

The chain combines TRBV6-1 with TRBJ2-1; a possible D gene is TRBD2 (6 bases). The V gene lost 4 bases and the J gene lost 8 bases, with 27 bases spanning the gap. This CDR3 is 18 amino acids long. Looked up from germline, CDR1 is MNHNS and CDR2 is SASEGT. The CDR3 coding sequence is TGTGCCAGCAGTGCCCGGCTTCGGGGGACCGACGCTTTTCATGAGCAGTTCTTC. As protein: CASSARLRGTDAFHEQFF.